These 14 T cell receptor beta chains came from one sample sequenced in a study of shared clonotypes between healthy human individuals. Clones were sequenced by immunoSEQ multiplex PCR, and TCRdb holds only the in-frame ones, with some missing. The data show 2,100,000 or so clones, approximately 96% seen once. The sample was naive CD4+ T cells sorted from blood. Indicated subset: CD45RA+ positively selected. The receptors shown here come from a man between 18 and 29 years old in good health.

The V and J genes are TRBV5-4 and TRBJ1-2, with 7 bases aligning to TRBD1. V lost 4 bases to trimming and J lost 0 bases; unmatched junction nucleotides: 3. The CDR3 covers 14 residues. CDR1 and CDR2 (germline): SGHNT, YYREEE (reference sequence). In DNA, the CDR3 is TGTGCCAGCAGCCCCGGACAGGCTAACTATGGCTACACCTTC. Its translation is CASSPGQANYGYTF.

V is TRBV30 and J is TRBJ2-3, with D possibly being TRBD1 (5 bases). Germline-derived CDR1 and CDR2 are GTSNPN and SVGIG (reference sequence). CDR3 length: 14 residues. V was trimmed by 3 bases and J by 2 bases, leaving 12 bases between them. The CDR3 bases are TGTGCCTGGAGAGTTACAGGACACACAGATACGCAGTATTTT. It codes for CAWRVTGHTDTQYF.

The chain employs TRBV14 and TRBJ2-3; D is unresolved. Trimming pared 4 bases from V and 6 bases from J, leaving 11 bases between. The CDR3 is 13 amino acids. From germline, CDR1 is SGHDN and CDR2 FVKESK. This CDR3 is CASSLKFRDTQYF. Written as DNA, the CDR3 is TGTGCCAGCAGCCTTAAATTCCGGGATACGCAGTATTTT.

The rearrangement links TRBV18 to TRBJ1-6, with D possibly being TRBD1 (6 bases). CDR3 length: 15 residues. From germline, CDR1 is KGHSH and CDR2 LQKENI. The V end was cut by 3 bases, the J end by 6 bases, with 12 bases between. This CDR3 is CASSPSIQGNSPLHF. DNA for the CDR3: TGTGCCAGCTCACCGTCGATACAGGGTAATTCACCCCTCCACTTT.

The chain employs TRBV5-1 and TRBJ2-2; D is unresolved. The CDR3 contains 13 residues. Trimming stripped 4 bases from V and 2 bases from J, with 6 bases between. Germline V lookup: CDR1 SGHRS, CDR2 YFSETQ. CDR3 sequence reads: CASSQFNTGELFF. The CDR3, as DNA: TGCGCCAGCAGCCAGTTTAACACCGGGGAGCTGTTTTTT.

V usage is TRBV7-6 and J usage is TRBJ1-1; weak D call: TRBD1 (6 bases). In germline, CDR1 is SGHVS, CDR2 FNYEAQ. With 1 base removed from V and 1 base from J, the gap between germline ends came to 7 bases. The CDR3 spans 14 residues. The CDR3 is CASSLGGPNTEAFF. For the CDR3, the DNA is TGTGCCAGCAGCTTAGGGGGGCCGAACACTGAAGCTTTCTTT.

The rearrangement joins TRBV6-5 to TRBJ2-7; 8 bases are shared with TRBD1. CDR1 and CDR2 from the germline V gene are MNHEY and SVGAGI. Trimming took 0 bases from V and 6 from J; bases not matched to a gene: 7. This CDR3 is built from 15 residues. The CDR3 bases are TGTGCCAGCAGTTACTCGAATCAGGGGGCATTCGAGCAGTACTTC. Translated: CASSYSNQGAFEQYF.

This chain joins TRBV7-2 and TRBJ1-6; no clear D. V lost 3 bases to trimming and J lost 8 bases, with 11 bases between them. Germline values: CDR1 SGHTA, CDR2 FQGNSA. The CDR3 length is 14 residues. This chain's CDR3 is CASSLGRTYSPLHF. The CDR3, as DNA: TGTGCCAGCAGCTTGGGCAGGACCTATTCACCCCTCCACTTT.

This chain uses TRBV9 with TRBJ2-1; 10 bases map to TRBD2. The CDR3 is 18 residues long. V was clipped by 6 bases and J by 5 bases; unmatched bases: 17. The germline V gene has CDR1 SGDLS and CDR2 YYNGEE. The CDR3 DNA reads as TGTGCCAGCAACCCAGGGTCTAGCGGGGGCCTTATTCACAATGAGCAGTTCTTC. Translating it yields CASNPGSSGGLIHNEQFF.

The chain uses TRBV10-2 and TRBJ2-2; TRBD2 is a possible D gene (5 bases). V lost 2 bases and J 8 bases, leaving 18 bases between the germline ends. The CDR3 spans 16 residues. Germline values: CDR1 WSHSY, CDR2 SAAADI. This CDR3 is CASSERALGNIGELFF. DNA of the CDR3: TGCGCCAGCAGTGAGCGGGCACTAGGAAACATTGGGGAGCTGTTTTTT.

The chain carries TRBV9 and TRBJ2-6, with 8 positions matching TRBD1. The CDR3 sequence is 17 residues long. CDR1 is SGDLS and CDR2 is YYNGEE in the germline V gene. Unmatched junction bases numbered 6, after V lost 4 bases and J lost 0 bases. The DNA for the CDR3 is TGTGCCAGCAGCCACCGGACAGGGCGCTCTGGGGCCAACGTCCTGACTTTC. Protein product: CASSHRTGRSGANVLTF.

DNA of the CDR3: TGTGCCAGCAGCTTCTCCAGGGCTGTCAAAGAGACCCAGTACTTC. Its translation: CASSFSRAVKETQYF. The gene calls are TRBV7-2 and TRBJ2-5, with D possibly TRBD1 on 5 matching bases. Trimming left V 3 bases short and J 3 bases short, with 14 bases between. In germline, CDR1 is SGHTA, CDR2 FQGNSA. This CDR3 region has 15 residues.

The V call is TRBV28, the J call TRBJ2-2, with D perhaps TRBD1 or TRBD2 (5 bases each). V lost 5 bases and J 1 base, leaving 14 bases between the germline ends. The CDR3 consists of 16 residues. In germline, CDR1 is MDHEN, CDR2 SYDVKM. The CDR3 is CASSPPGPKNTGELFF. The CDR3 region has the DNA TGTGCCAGCAGTCCTCCGGGACCAAAGAACACCGGGGAGCTGTTTTTT.

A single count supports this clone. CDR3 region: CASSWPPRGELNSPLHF. CDR3 coding DNA: TGTGCCAGCAGCTGGCCGCCCAGGGGAGAATTAAATTCACCCCTCCACTTT. This sequence joins TRBV7-8 and TRBJ1-6, with D tentatively TRBD1 (6 bases). This CDR3 is built from 17 residues. The germline gives CDR1 SGHVS, CDR2 FQNEAQ. The ends were cut back, 4 bases at V and 7 bases at J, with 20 bases in the middle. The full variable domain, in which reference TRBV7-8 and TRBJ1-6 provide the parts outside the CDR3, is GAGVSQSPRYKVAKRGQDVALRCDPISGHVSLFWYQQALGQGPEFLTYFQNEAQLDKSGLPSDRFFAERPEGSVSTLKIQRTQQEDSAVYLCASSWPPRGELNSPLHFGNGTRLTVT.